A single T cell receptor (beta chain) is shown here with its context. These data originate in a study of blood T cell repertoires in COVID-19. This CDR3 region has 14 residues. Trimming took 2 bases from V and 6 from J, leaving 11 bases between them. Germline V gene sequence: CDR1 MRHNA, CDR2 SNTAGT. TCRdb's copy holds only in-frame clones and misses some; the assay was immunoSEQ multiplex PCR. The sample consists of roughly 220,000 clones, about 86% of them appearing once. The V and J genes are TRBV6-4 and TRBJ2-1, with D possibly matching TRBD2 (6 bases). Sequenced: PBMCs or T cells enriched from blood (not recorded which). This clonotype was obtained from a woman aged 35 to 49 with acute COVID-19. DNA of the CDR3: TGTGCCAGCAGTGACGGGGTTAGCGGCAATGAGCAGTTCTTC. This codes for CASSDGVSGNEQFF.